This T cell receptor beta chain was retrieved from a study of neoadjuvant anti-PD-1 for oral cavity cancer. In the study overall: Around day 43, patients without progression received a fourth nivolumab dose before surgery. The study, taken as a whole, reports: Higher pretreatment blood Treg/Th17 ratios correlated with higher pretreatment blood and lower post-treatment tumor TCRbeta clonality.

The time point here: after neoadjuvant nivolumab, at surgical resection. Cohort: HPV-negative, locally advanced oral cavity squamous cell carcinoma patients. PBMCs were not maintained or expanded in culture before analysis. The protocol was immunoSEQ multiplex PCR, while the TCRdb copy is restricted to in-frame clones and leaves out a portion. The sample consists of 30,000 or so clones, roughly 79% of them appearing once. CDR3 length: 16 residues. V was pared by 0 bases and J by 5 bases, with 16 bases between. The germline V gene has CDR1 LNHNV and CDR2 YYDKDF (reference sequence). On this clone: Its specificity is unknown.

The sequence was collected from a person aged 40 to 85 with oral cavity squamous cell carcinoma. The chain couples TRBV15 to TRBJ1-2; D perhaps matches TRBD1 (6 bases). Specimen: PBMCs, collected after nivolumab (anti-PD-1) treatment. CDR3 region: CATSRDGAGVRYGYTF. In DNA form, the CDR3 reads TGTGCCACCAGCAGAGATGGCGCAGGGGTGAGGTATGGCTACACCTTC.